This entry lists 26 T cell receptor beta chains sequenced from one sample in a study of tumor-infiltrating lymphocytes in oesophageal squamous cell carcinoma. TCRdb redid the calling of the PCR reads with MiXCR, one entry per CDR3 protein. The table has about 13,000 distinct CDR3 sequences, 51% seen once. Material for sequencing was blood. Receptors originate from a female donor with esophageal squamous cell carcinoma.

V and J are TRBV28 and TRBJ2-5; perhaps TRBD1 as D (6 bases). The V end was cut by 4 bases, the J end by 3 bases, with 12 bases between. The CDR3 is 14 residues long. Per germline, CDR1 MDHEN and CDR2 SYDVKM. CDR3 sequence reads: CASSSGTFKETQYF. DNA for the CDR3: TGTGCCAGCAGTTCCGGGACATTCAAAGAGACCCAGTACTTC.

This clonotype is judged medium-sized. The gene calls are TRBV6-1 and TRBJ2-1, with 10 nucleotides matching TRBD2. Germline assignment: CDR1 MNHNS and CDR2 SASEGT. This CDR3 is built from 15 residues. V gave up 5 bases and J gave up 7 bases; unmatched junction bases: 8. The CDR3: CASSYASGRSNEQFF. The DNA of the CDR3 is TGTGCCAGCAGTTATGCTAGCGGGAGATCGAATGAGCAGTTCTTC.

The chain joins TRBV7-2 to TRBJ2-1; 15 bases are a match to TRBD2. The CDR3 covers 18 residues. V lost 5 bases and J lost 6; bases outside the gene matches: 11. Per the germline V gene, CDR1 is SGHTA and CDR2 is FQGNSA. The CDR3 sequence: CASSPRTSGGARGNEQFF. The DNA for the CDR3 is TGTGCCAGCAGCCCCCGGACTAGCGGGGGGGCAAGAGGCAATGAGCAGTTCTTC.

The chain carries TRBV9 and TRBJ2-3; 8 bases map to TRBD2. The closer fit of TRBJ2-5 to the DNA end suggests the J call may be wrong. CDR3 length: 16 residues. CDR1 and CDR2 from the germline V gene are SGDLS and YYNGEE. The DNA for the CDR3 is TGTGCCAGCAGCGATTACCGGGGGGGAGACCAAGAGACCCAGTACTTC. It specifies CASSDYRGGDQETQYF.

This clonotype was detected only a few times. V usage is TRBV28 and J usage is TRBJ1-5, with TRBD1 as a possible D gene (5 bases). Per the germline V gene, CDR1 is MDHEN and CDR2 is SYDVKM. This CDR3 comprises 13 residues. The V gene lost 5 bases and the J gene lost 6 bases, with 11 bases spanning the gap. CDR3 loop: CASSPQGSQPQHF. The CDR3 DNA follows: TGTGCCAGCAGTCCCCAGGGAAGTCAGCCCCAGCATTTT.

The V gene is TRBV11-2, the J gene TRBJ2-1; TRBD2 matches 7 bases. This CDR3 spans 14 amino acids. Germline CDR1 SGHAT, CDR2 FQNNGV. Unmatched junction bases numbered 9, after V lost 3 bases and J lost 10 bases. The CDR3 nucleotides read TGTGCCAGCAGCTTCGAGCGGGGAACCTACGAGCAGTTCTTC. It translates to CASSFERGTYEQFF.

V gene TRBV5-6 combines with J gene TRBJ2-6; the D call may be TRBD1 or TRBD2 (9 bases each). With the DNA end fitting TRBJ2-7 better, the J assignment may be wrong. The CDR3 has 17 residues. The germline V gene encodes CDR1 SGHDT and CDR2 YYEEEE. CDR3 nucleotides: TGTGCCAGCAGCTTAGACACAGGGGGCGGCCTAGCGGGACAACAGTACTTC. The encoded protein is CASSLDTGGGLAGQQYF.

This chain joins TRBV6-5 and TRBJ2-3, with 9 bases that match TRBD2. The CDR3 loop spans 15 amino acids. Germline-derived CDR1 and CDR2 are MNHEY and SVGAGI. J gave up 1 base and V 2 bases, and 1 base lay outside the gene matches. DNA of the CDR3: TGTGCCAGCAGTTACGGGACTAGCCGCACAGATACGCAGTATTTT. Translation: CASSYGTSRTDTQYF.

This clonotype is medium-sized. The chain recombines TRBV5-4 with TRBJ2-5; D is perhaps TRBD2 (6 bases). The V gene's germline CDR1 is SGHNT and CDR2 YYREEE (reference sequence). Between the trimmed V and J ends, which lost 2 bases and 2 bases, there was a span of 10 bases. The CDR3 has 14 amino acids. CDR3 residues: CASSFSGTQETQYF. The CDR3 DNA sequence: TGTGCCAGCAGCTTTTCCGGGACTCAAGAGACCCAGTACTTC. The full variable domain, its missing parts supplied by reference TRBV5-4 and TRBJ2-5, is ETGVTQSPTHLIKTRGQQVTLRCSSQSGHNTVSWYQQALGQGPQFIFQYYREEENGRGNFPPRFSGLQFPNYSSELNVNALELDDSALYLCASSFSGTQETQYFGPGTRLLVL.

J is TRBJ1-1 and V is TRBV7-9; possible D gene TRBD1, 5 bases. V lost 1 base, J lost 0 bases, and 15 bases lay in between. CDR3 length: 17 amino acids. Germline loops: CDR1 SEHNR, CDR2 FQNEAQ (reference sequence). As DNA, the CDR3 is TGTGCCAGCAGCTTAGATCAGGGCGGGGTCGTGAACACTGAAGCTTTCTTT. Translated, it gives CASSLDQGGVVNTEAFF.

The chain carries TRBV7-3 and TRBJ2-1, with D maybe TRBD1 (6 bases). The CDR3 runs 13 residues. V lost 4 bases and J 4 bases, leaving 8 bases between the germline ends. Germline CDR1 reads SGHTA; CDR2 reads FQGTGA. Here the CDR3 reads CASSSGAYNEQFF. DNA of the CDR3: TGTGCCAGCAGCTCAGGGGCGTACAATGAGCAGTTCTTC.

This chain uses TRBV27 with TRBJ2-3; 9 nucleotides line up with TRBD2. The length of the CDR3 is 17 residues. Germline trimming cut 1 base from V and 2 bases from J; bases unmatched to any gene: 7. Germline V gene sequence: CDR1 MNHEY, CDR2 SMNVEV (reference sequence). The CDR3 region is CASSLFIAGADTDTQYF. CDR3 coding DNA: TGTGCCAGCAGTTTATTTATAGCGGGAGCGGACACAGATACGCAGTATTTT.

Worth noting for this clonotype: A junction end diverges from the germline sequence, so it may reflect a read error. The rearrangement joins TRBV6-6 to TRBJ2-4; D is unclear. Germline V gene data show CDR1 as MNHNY and CDR2 as SVGAGI (reference sequence). The CDR3 has 14 residues. The CDR3: CASSYKASASPLHF. The CDR3 DNA reads as TGTGCCAGCAGTTACAAGGCCTCAGCATCACCCCTCCACTTC.

This clonotype has just a few counts. J is TRBJ2-1 and V is TRBV7-3, with D perhaps matching TRBD2 (5 bases). The end of the DNA is better explained by TRBJ2-7, so the J call may be wrong. The length of the CDR3 is 14 residues. Germline assignment: CDR1 SGHTA and CDR2 FQGTGA. The CDR3 spells CASSLMGEGNEQYF. The CDR3 DNA follows: TGTGCCAGCAGCTTAATGGGAGAAGGGAATGAGCAGTACTTC.

Concerning this clonotype: A much bigger clone sits one base away, suggesting this may be a read error. V is TRBV18 and J is TRBJ2-4; D possibly corresponds to TRBD1 (6 bases). Germline-derived CDR1 and CDR2 are KGHSH and LQKENI. This CDR3 spans 15 amino acids. CDR3 sequence reads: CTSSPQGAAKNIQYF. In DNA form, the CDR3 reads TGTACCAGCTCACCACAGGGTGCCGCCAAAAACATTCAGTACTTC.

In this sample, this clonotype turned up many times. The chain combines TRBV19 with TRBJ2-4, with D possibly TRBD1 on 5 matching bases. Germline V gene sequence: CDR1 LNHDA, CDR2 SQIVND (reference sequence). Trimming pared 4 bases from V and 1 base from J, leaving 11 bases between. The CDR3 runs to 15 residues. CDR3 sequence: CASSTVAGAKNIQYF. CDR3 coding DNA: TGTGCCAGTAGTACCGTCGCAGGGGCCAAAAACATTCAGTACTTC. Combining the CDR3 with reference TRBV19 and TRBJ2-4 gives the whole variable domain DGGITQSPKYLFRKEGQNVTLSCEQNLNHDAMYWYRQDPGQGLRLIYYSQIVNDFQKGDIAEGYSVSREKKESFPLTVTSAQKNPTAFYLCASSTVAGAKNIQYFGAGTRLSVL.

In its sample, this clonotype is medium-sized. The chain uses TRBV28 and TRBJ2-1; D gene uncertain. The germline CDR1 and CDR2 sequences are MDHEN and SYDVKM. The CDR3 contains 12 residues. The V and J ends lost 8 bases and 9 bases respectively, with 14 bases between them. This CDR3 reads CASAVLSAEQFF. DNA of the CDR3: TGTGCCAGCGCGGTTCTTTCGGCTGAGCAGTTCTTC.

The gene calls are TRBV7-4 and TRBJ2-7; D not resolved. Germline values: CDR1 SGHVT, CDR2 SQSDAQ. The length of the CDR3 is 13 residues. Trimming removed 0 bases at V and 8 bases at J, with 11 bases between. The chain's CDR3 is CASSLAGQVKQYF. CDR3 DNA: TGTGCCAGCAGCTTAGCAGGGCAGGTGAAGCAGTACTTC.

This clonotype was detected only a few times. The chain couples TRBV7-2 to TRBJ2-3; D is uncertain. Deletions cut 2 bases from V and 3 bases from J, with 3 bases between. Germline V gene sequence: CDR1 SGHTA, CDR2 FQGNSA. The CDR3 extends over 12 amino acids. The CDR3 DNA sequence: TGTGCCAGCAGCTTACGGACAGATACGCAGTATTTT. Translation: CASSLRTDTQYF.

This clonotype turned up a few times. This may stem from a read error, because a much larger clone lies one nucleotide away. The V and J genes are TRBV5-1 and TRBJ2-5; 8 nucleotides line up with TRBD1. With the DNA end fitting TRBJ2-1 better, the J assignment may be wrong. CDR1 is SGHRS and CDR2 is YFSETQ in the germline V gene. This CDR3 spans 13 amino acids. The CDR3 sequence is CASSGQGSETQFF. In DNA, the CDR3 is TGCGCCAGCAGTGGACAGGGTTCGGAGACCCAGTTCTTC.

The chain has TRBV7-4 and TRBJ2-3; D gene unclear. This CDR3 is built from 15 residues. Germline V gene data show CDR1 as SGHVT and CDR2 as SQSDAQ. Trimming removed 3 bases at V and 0 bases at J, with 10 bases between. The CDR3 is CASSFGDRSTDTQYF. CDR3 bases: TGTGCCAGCAGCTTTGGCGATCGTAGCACAGATACGCAGTATTTT.

The rearrangement joins TRBV7-9 to TRBJ2-5, with D perhaps matching TRBD2 (7 bases). Trimming removed 2 bases at V and 11 bases at J, with 21 bases between. Germline V lookup: CDR1 SEHNR, CDR2 FQNEAQ (reference sequence). The CDR3 covers 15 residues. The CDR3 sequence is CASSLKGGGALQQYF. In DNA form, the CDR3 reads TGTGCCAGCAGCTTAAAAGGGGGGGGGGCCCTCCAGCAGTACTTC.

The V gene is TRBV6-1, the J gene TRBJ2-5; 7 nucleotides match TRBD1. The assigned J gene may be wrong: the sequence end matches TRBJ2-7 better. Germline loops: CDR1 MNHNS, CDR2 SASEGT. The CDR3 length is 14 residues. CDR3 sequence (DNA): TGTGCCAGCAGTTACAGGGGCCCTCCTGACGAGCAGTACTTC. Its translation is CASSYRGPPDEQYF.

This clonotype was seen more than once but under ten times. The chain has TRBV5-1 and TRBJ1-5; possible D gene TRBD1, 6 bases. The CDR3 has 16 residues. V was clipped by 0 bases and J by 4 bases, with 14 bases between them. The germline V gene encodes CDR1 SGHRS and CDR2 YFSETQ. DNA for the CDR3: TGCGCCAGCAGCTTGGATGGGGGGCCCTCGAATCAGCCCCAGCATTTT. It specifies CASSLDGGPSNQPQHF.

Of note for this clonotype: It is unclear where the CDR3 begins or ends on the DNA, so no DNA is shown, and the CDR3 is as TCRdb lists it. The chain couples TRBV7-5 to TRBJ1-2. TRBV7-5 is shown as a pseudogene. The CDR3 is 15 residues long, counting both termini. This chain's CDR3 is CISVPGPEVLYGYTF.

V is TRBV7-2 and J is TRBJ2-2; D may correspond to TRBD1 or TRBD2 (6 bases each). The CDR3 extends over 15 amino acids. Per the germline V gene, CDR1 is SGHTA and CDR2 is FQGNSA. V was clipped by 3 bases and J by 2 bases, with 10 bases between them. In DNA, the CDR3 is TGTGCCAGCAGCTTGATGGGGGGCAACACCGGGGAGCTGTTTTTT. Amino acids: CASSLMGGNTGELFF.